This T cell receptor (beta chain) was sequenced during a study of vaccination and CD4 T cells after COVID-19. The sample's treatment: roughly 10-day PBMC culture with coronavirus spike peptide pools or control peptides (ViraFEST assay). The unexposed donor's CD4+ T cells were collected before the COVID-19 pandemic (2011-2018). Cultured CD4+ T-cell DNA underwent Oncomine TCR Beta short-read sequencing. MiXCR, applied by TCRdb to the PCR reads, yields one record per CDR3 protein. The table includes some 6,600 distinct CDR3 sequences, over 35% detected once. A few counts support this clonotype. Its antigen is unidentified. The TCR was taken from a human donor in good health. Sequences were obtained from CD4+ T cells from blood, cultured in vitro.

CDR3 nucleotide sequence: TGTGCCAGCAGCTCCCTCCGATCCGGGGAGCTGTTTTTT. Protein sequence: CASSSLRSGELFF. The chain combines TRBV7-3 with TRBJ2-2; D is undetermined. The CDR3 is made up of 13 amino acids. The germline gives CDR1 SGHTA, CDR2 FQGTGA. V lost 4 bases and J 6 bases, leaving 9 bases between the germline ends.